A single sample gave rise to the 18 T cell receptor beta chains below, sequenced in a study of OX40 agonist ivuxolimab in advanced cancers. TCRdb keeps only in-frame clones here, not all; method: immunoSEQ multiplex PCR. The table lists roughly 47,000 clones, approximately 88% of them singletons. Source: CD4+ or CD8+ T cells sorted from blood, taken in a trial of the OX40 agonist ivuxolimab. The receptor set was obtained from an adult with an advanced solid tumor such as melanoma, head and neck, liver or kidney cancer.

V usage is TRBV6-6 and J usage is TRBJ1-3, with D maybe TRBD1 (6 bases). In germline, CDR1 is MNHNY, CDR2 SVGAGI (reference sequence). The germline V and J ends were trimmed by 4 bases and 3 bases, with 13 bases remaining between them. The CDR3 has 15 amino acids. CDR3 bases: TGTGCCAGCAGTTTCACCTGGACAGATGGAAACACCATATATTTT. Translation: CASSFTWTDGNTIYF.

This clone was detected many times. The chain employs TRBV7-9 and TRBJ1-1; 7 bases agree with TRBD1. Germline CDR1 and CDR2: SEHNR and FQNEAQ (reference sequence). The CDR3 contains 12 residues. With V trimmed by 3 bases and J by 7 bases, 2 bases remained unmatched. The CDR3 DNA follows: TGTGCCAGCAGCTTGGACAGGTTTGAAGCTTTCTTT. It specifies CASSLDRFEAFF.

This sequence joins TRBV4-3 and TRBJ2-5; 7 bases map to TRBD2. Germline V gene data show CDR1 as LGHNA and CDR2 as YSLEER. V gave up 6 bases and J gave up 2 bases; unmatched junction bases: 12. This CDR3 comprises 16 residues. CDR3 residues: CASSPSSGRNQETQYF. In nucleotides, the CDR3 is TGCGCCAGCAGTCCTTCTAGCGGACGTAATCAAGAGACCCAGTACTTC.

The chain has TRBV4-1 and TRBJ1-5; weak D call: TRBD1 (5 bases). Trimming shortened V by 1 base and J by 1 base, and 11 bases separated the two germline ends. The CDR3 sequence is 16 residues long. CDR1 and CDR2 (germline): MGHRA, YSYEKL. The CDR3 nucleotides read TGCGCCAGCAGCCAAGGGGGCAGAATGAGCAATCAGCCCCAGCATTTT. Its translation: CASSQGGRMSNQPQHF.

This clone was counted a few times. The CDR3 region is CASSLELWGSTDTQYF. The CDR3 DNA is TGCGCCAGCAGCTTGGAGTTGTGGGGGAGCACAGATACGCAGTATTTT. The rearrangement links TRBV5-1 to TRBJ2-3; D could derive from TRBD1 or TRBD2 (5 bases each). Germline-derived CDR1 and CDR2 are SGHRS and YFSETQ. This CDR3 spans 16 amino acids. Trimming cost V 0 bases and J 0 bases, with 11 bases left between them.

The genes are TRBV10-3 and TRBJ1-1; D might be TRBD1 (5 bases). V shed 11 bases and J shed 1 base, with 14 bases lying between them. CDR1 ENHRY and CDR2 SYGVKD come from the germline V gene. The CDR3 contains 13 residues. DNA for the CDR3: TGTGCCTCGATGCCAGGGAGGAACACTGAAGCTTTCTTT. This codes for CASMPGRNTEAFF.

The chain links TRBV6-5 to TRBJ1-1; the D is unclear. There are 13 residues in the CDR3. The V gene's germline CDR1 is MNHEY and CDR2 SVGAGI. The germline V and J ends were trimmed by 5 bases and 1 base, with 8 bases remaining between them. The CDR3 DNA reads as TGTGCCAGCAGTATAGGTTGGAACACTGAAGCTTTCTTT. Its protein product is CASSIGWNTEAFF.

The chain combines TRBV5-6 with TRBJ1-5; possible D gene TRBD1, 6 bases. Trimming shortened V by 4 bases and J by 0 bases, and 11 bases separated the two germline ends. CDR1 and CDR2 (germline): SGHDT, YYEEEE. This CDR3 comprises 15 residues. The CDR3 DNA reads TGTGCCAGCAGCGGGGGCCCTTATAGCAATCAGCCCCAGCATTTT. It translates to CASSGGPYSNQPQHF.

The rearrangement links TRBV9 to TRBJ2-5; 9 nucleotides line up with TRBD2. CDR1 SGDLS and CDR2 YYNGEE come from the germline V gene. The CDR3 has 16 residues. The J segment lost 4 bases and the V segment lost 4 bases, leaving 11 bases of the junction unmatched. This CDR3 reads CASSPHLAGVSETQYF. In nucleotides, the CDR3 is TGTGCCAGCAGCCCTCATTTAGCGGGGGTATCAGAGACCCAGTACTTC.

This chain joins TRBV11-3 and TRBJ2-3, with D maybe TRBD1 (5 bases). Trimming cost V 5 bases and J 0 bases, with 12 bases left between them. The CDR3 sequence is 15 residues long. Germline V gene data show CDR1 as SGHNT and CDR2 as YENEEA. The CDR3 nucleotides read TGTGCCAGCAGCCAACGTTGGACAAGCACAGATACGCAGTATTTT. It codes for CASSQRWTSTDTQYF.

The gene calls are TRBV4-3 and TRBJ2-7; tentatively, D is TRBD1 (6 bases). This CDR3 region has 17 residues. Trimming left V 0 bases short and J 2 bases short, with 17 bases between. Per germline, CDR1 LGHNA and CDR2 YSLEER. For the CDR3, the DNA is TGCGCCAGCAGCCAAGATATCACGGGACACCGGGCCTACGAGCAGTACTTC. It translates to CASSQDITGHRAYEQYF.

This rearrangement joins TRBV27 to TRBJ2-2; possible D gene TRBD2, 6 bases. V was clipped by 1 base and J by 4 bases, with 22 bases between them. Germline values: CDR1 MNHEY, CDR2 SMNVEV (reference sequence). The CDR3 runs to 19 residues. The chain's CDR3 is CASSLLSVGVGGSTGELFF. The CDR3 DNA reads as TGTGCCAGCAGTTTATTGTCGGTTGGGGTGGGGGGATCCACCGGGGAGCTGTTTTTT.

This clone has a single count. The V and J genes are TRBV27 and TRBJ2-7; 11 nucleotides line up with TRBD1. V dropped 6 bases and J dropped 4; count of bases not matched to a gene: 5. CDR3 length: 14 amino acids. The germline V gene has CDR1 MNHEY and CDR2 SMNVEV (reference sequence). CDR3: CASSQGTGGYEQYF. In DNA, the CDR3 is TGTGCCAGCAGCCAAGGGACAGGGGGGTACGAGCAGTACTTC.

V gene TRBV7-9 combines with J gene TRBJ1-4; 10 nucleotides line up with TRBD1. J lost 7 bases, V lost 5 bases, and 4 bases had no gene match. The CDR3 length is 14 residues. Germline CDR1 is SEHNR and CDR2 is FQNEAQ (reference sequence). CDR3 protein: CASSMTGGGEKLFF. CDR3 DNA: TGTGCCAGCAGCATGACAGGGGGCGGTGAAAAACTGTTTTTT. The variable domain in full, with the rest retrieved from reference TRBV7-9 and TRBJ1-4, is DTGVSQNPRHKITKRGQNVTFRCDPISEHNRLYWYRQTLGQGPEFLTYFQNEAQLEKSRLLSDRFSAERPKGSFSTLEIQRTEQGDSAMYLCASSMTGGGEKLFFGSGTQLSVL.

On this clone: The same CDR3 arises from other DNA sequences in this sample as well. The chain couples TRBV7-8 to TRBJ1-2; TRBD1 aligns across 8 bases. Germline V CDR1 and CDR2: SGHVS, FQNEAQ. J gave up 4 bases and V 5 bases, and 15 bases lay outside the gene matches. This CDR3 is built from 17 residues. CDR3 residues: CASSLGTGPLVGYGYTF. The CDR3 DNA sequence: TGTGCCAGCAGCCTCGGGACAGGCCCGCTGGTGGGCTATGGCTACACCTTC.

The chain employs TRBV27 and TRBJ1-2; D gene ambiguous. Germline V gene lookup returns CDR1 MNHEY and CDR2 SMNVEV (reference sequence). This CDR3 is 16 amino acids long. Deletions cut 2 bases from V and 0 bases from J, with 13 bases between. In DNA form, the CDR3 reads TGTGCCAGCAGTTTACTCGCGGGCACAGCTAACTATGGCTACACCTTC. Translation gives CASSLLAGTANYGYTF.

The V gene is TRBV4-2, the J gene TRBJ2-1, with 10 bases fitting TRBD2. Germline V gives CDR1 LGHNA, CDR2 YNFKEQ. The trim removed 0 bases at V and 1 base at J, leaving 3 bases unmatched. This CDR3 is 17 amino acids long. CDR3 in DNA: TGTGCCAGCAGCCAAGATGCACTAGCGGGATCCTACAATGAGCAGTTCTTC. Amino acid sequence: CASSQDALAGSYNEQFF.

This clone was seen a single time. V is TRBV27 and J is TRBJ2-1; 7 nucleotides line up with TRBD1. V lost 2 bases to trimming and J lost 7 bases; unmatched junction nucleotides: 11. CDR3 size: 16 residues. Germline assignment: CDR1 MNHEY and CDR2 SMNVEV (reference sequence). The CDR3 reads CASSLTGAARMNEQFF. For the CDR3, the DNA is TGTGCCAGCAGTTTAACAGGGGCCGCAAGGATGAATGAGCAGTTCTTC.